This note documents a single TCR beta chain sequence. Unmatched junction bases numbered 4, after V lost 5 bases and J lost 6 bases. CDR1 and CDR2 from the germline V gene are LGHDT and YNNKEL (reference sequence). This CDR3 is 13 amino acids long. Stated time point: patch test 2, 6 weeks after DPC sensitization. As to treatment: therapeutic diphenylcyclopropenone sensitization with weekly scalp DPC. The sample comes from a study of human T cells and chemical hapten exposure. TCRdb fed the RACE reads into MiXCR, producing one record per CDR3 protein. The sample yields 80,000 to 100,000 distinct CDR3 sequences, over 9.5% seen once.

The clonotype comes from a woman aged 45-60 years with alopecia areata. Some clones in this sample may be carry-over from other donors' samples. The sequenced sample was whole blood, obtained in connection with sensitization to the hapten diphenylcyclopropenone (DPC). The chain links TRBV3-1 to TRBJ1-5; 7 bases agree with TRBD1. CDR3 nucleotide sequence: TGTGCCAGCAGCTTCGACAGGGCTCAGCCCCAGCATTTT. Protein sequence: CASSFDRAQPQHF.